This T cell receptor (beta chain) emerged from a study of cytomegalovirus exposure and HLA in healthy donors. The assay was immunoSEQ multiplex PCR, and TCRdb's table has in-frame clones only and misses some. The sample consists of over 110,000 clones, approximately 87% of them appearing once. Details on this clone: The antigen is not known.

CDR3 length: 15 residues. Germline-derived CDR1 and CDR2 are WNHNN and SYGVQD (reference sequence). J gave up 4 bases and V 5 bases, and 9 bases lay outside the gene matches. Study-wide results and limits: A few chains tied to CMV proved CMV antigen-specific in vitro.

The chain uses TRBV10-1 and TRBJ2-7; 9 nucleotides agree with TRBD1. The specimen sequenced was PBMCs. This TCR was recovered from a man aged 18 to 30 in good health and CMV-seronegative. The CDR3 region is CASSSPGQGVYEQYF. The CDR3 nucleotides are TGCGCCAGCAGTTCGCCGGGACAGGGAGTTTACGAGCAGTACTTC.